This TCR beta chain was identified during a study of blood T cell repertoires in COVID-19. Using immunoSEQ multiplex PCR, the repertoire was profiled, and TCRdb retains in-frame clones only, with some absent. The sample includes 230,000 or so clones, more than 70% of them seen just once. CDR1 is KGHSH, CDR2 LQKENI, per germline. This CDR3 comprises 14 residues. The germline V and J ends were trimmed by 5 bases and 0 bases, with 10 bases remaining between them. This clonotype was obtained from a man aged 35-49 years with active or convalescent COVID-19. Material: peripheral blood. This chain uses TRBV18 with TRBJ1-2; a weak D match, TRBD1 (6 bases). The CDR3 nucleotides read TGTGCCAGCTCAGGGACAAATTCTAACTATGGCTACACCTTC. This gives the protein CASSGTNSNYGYTF.